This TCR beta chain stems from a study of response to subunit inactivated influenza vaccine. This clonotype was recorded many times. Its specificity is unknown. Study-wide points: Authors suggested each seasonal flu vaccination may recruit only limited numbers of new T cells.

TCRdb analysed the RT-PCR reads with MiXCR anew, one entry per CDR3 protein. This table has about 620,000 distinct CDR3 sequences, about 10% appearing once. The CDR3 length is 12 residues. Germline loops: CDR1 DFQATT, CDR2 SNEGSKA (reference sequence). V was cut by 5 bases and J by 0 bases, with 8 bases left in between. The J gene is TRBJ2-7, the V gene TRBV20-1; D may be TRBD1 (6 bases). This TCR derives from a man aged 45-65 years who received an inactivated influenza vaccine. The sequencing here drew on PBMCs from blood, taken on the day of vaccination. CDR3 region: CSAGQFSYEQYF. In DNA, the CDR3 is TGCAGTGCTGGACAGTTCTCCTACGAGCAGTACTTC.